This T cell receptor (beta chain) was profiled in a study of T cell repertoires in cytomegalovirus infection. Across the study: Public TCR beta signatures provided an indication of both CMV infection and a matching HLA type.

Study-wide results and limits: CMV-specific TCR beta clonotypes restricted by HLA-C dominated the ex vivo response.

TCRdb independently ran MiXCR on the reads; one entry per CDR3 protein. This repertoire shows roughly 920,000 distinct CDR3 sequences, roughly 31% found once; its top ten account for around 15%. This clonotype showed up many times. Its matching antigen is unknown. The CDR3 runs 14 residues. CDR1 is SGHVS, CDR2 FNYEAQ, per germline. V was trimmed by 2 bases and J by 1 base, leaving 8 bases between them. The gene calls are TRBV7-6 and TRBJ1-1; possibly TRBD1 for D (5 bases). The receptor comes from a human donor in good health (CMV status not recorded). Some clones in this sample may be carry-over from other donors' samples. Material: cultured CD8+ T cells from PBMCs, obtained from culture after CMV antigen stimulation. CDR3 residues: CASSLPQENTEAFF. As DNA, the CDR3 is TGTGCCAGCAGCTTACCACAGGAGAACACTGAAGCTTTCTTT.